The 7 T cell receptor beta chains reported below all come from one sample, sequenced in a study of PD-1 blockade in classical Hodgkin lymphoma. Brentuximab vedotin exposure varied, and every patient relapsed after autologous stem cell transplantation. Measured with immunoSEQ multiplex PCR; TCRdb has only the in-frame clones, and not every one. The table lists about 110,000 clones, nearly 90% of them singletons. This specimen consisted of peripheral blood mononuclear cells (PBMCs), obtained before the second cycle of nivolumab. The receptor set was obtained from a human donor with classical Hodgkin lymphoma.

This clone was detected only a few times. V usage is TRBV19 and J usage is TRBJ1-5, with unresolved D. V was clipped by 5 bases and J by 5 bases, with 10 bases between them. The CDR3 has 13 residues. CDR1 LNHDA and CDR2 SQIVND come from the germline V gene (reference sequence). DNA of the CDR3: TGTGCCAGTAGTTCCCACTTGCATCAGCCCCAGCATTTT. As protein: CASSSHLHQPQHF.

The chain uses TRBV6-1 and TRBJ2-7, with 9 bases that match TRBD2. The length of the CDR3 is 15 residues. After removal of 5 bases from V and 6 bases from J, the junction contained 11 bases not matched to a gene. From germline, CDR1 is MNHNS and CDR2 SASEGT. In DNA, the CDR3 is TGTGCCAGCAGTTTACAGGGCCCAGCGGGAGGCGAGCAGTACTTC. Its protein product is CASSLQGPAGGEQYF.

The V and J genes are TRBV25-1 and TRBJ2-2; D uncertain. Germline CDR1 MGHDK, CDR2 SYGVNS. There are 15 residues in the CDR3. Trimming shortened V by 4 bases and J by 1 base, and 10 bases separated the two germline ends. CDR3 nucleotide sequence: TGTGCCAGCAGTGTAAGGGAACGGAACACCGGGGAGCTGTTTTTT. It codes for CASSVRERNTGELFF.

The chain joins TRBV6-6 to TRBJ2-7; 8 bases fit TRBD1. With V trimmed by 5 bases and J by 0 bases, 9 bases remained unmatched. CDR3 length: 16 amino acids. Germline V lookup: CDR1 MNHNY, CDR2 SVGAGI (reference sequence). The chain's CDR3 is CASSHPRDRNSYEQYF. DNA of the CDR3: TGTGCCAGCAGTCACCCGCGGGACAGGAACTCCTACGAGCAGTACTTC.

The chain uses TRBV7-8 and TRBJ2-5, with 12 bases fitting TRBD2. The DNA end lines up better with TRBJ2-7; the J call may be wrong. The V gene's germline CDR1 is SGHVS and CDR2 FQNEAQ. This CDR3 comprises 14 residues. The CDR3 sequence: CASSRTSGNYEQYF. Here the CDR3 DNA reads TGTGCCAGCAGTAGGACTAGCGGGAACTACGAGCAGTACTTC.

The V and J genes are TRBV5-1 and TRBJ2-1, with a possible D match to TRBD1 (6 bases). This CDR3 is 16 amino acids long. The V gene lost 6 bases and the J gene lost 8 bases, with 24 bases spanning the gap. From germline, CDR1 is SGHRS and CDR2 YFSETQ. The DNA for the CDR3 is TGCGCCAGCACCACCACCAGGAACAGGGCTTGGGATGAGCAGTTCTTC. It encodes CASTTTRNRAWDEQFF. Full variable domain (remainder filled in from reference TRBV5-1 and TRBJ2-1): KAGVTQTPRYLIKTRGQQVTLSCSPISGHRSVSWYQQTPGQGLQFLFEYFSETQRNKGNFPGRFSGRQFSNSRSEMNVSTLELGDSALYLCASTTTRNRAWDEQFFGPGTRLTVL.

V usage is TRBV6-5 and J usage is TRBJ1-1; D is ambiguous. The CDR3 covers 14 residues. V lost 6 bases and J 4 bases, leaving 15 bases between the germline ends. The V gene's germline CDR1 is MNHEY and CDR2 SVGAGI. CDR3 region: CASSPIGGPTEAFF. The CDR3 bases are TGTGCCAGCAGCCCGATAGGAGGACCCACTGAAGCTTTCTTT.